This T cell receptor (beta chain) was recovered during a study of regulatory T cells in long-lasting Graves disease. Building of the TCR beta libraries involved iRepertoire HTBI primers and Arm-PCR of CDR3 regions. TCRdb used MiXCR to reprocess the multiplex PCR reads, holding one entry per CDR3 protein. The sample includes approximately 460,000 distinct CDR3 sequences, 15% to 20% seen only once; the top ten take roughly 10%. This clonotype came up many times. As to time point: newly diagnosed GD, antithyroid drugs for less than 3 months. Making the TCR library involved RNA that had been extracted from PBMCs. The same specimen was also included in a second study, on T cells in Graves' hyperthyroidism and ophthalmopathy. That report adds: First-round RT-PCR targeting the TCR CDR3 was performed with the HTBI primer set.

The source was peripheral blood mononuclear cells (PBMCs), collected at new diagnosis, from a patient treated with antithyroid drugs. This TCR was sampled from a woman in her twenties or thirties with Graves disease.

The DNA for the CDR3 is TGTGCCAGCAGCTCATTCGACAGGGGTTATGAAAAACTGTTTTTT. This sequence encodes CASSSFDRGYEKLFF. This rearrangement joins TRBV7-9 to TRBJ1-4; 8 nucleotides line up with TRBD1. Germline-derived CDR1 and CDR2 are SEHNR and FQNEAQ (reference sequence). Unmatched junction bases numbered 7, after V lost 4 bases and J lost 6 bases. CDR3 length: 15 amino acids.